The next 27 T cell receptor beta chains were all read from a single sample in a study of CD8 T cells in ankylosing spondylitis. MiXCR was run by TCRdb on the 5' RACE reads, yielding one entry per CDR3 protein. The profile covers about 42,000 distinct CDR3 sequences, with about 2.5% appearing a single time and about 4.8% taken by the ten largest. The specimen sequenced was blood, either unsorted or a sorted T cell fraction (not recorded which). These receptors were taken from a male donor with ankylosing spondylitis or in good health (not recorded which).

In this sample, this clonotype turned up many times. The chain links TRBV9 to TRBJ2-1, with 7 positions matching TRBD2. J was trimmed by 2 bases and V by 4 bases; bases with no gene match: 6. CDR3 length equals 15 residues. The germline V gene encodes CDR1 SGDLS and CDR2 YYNGEE. Here the CDR3 reads CASSLSGNTYNEQFF. In DNA, the CDR3 is TGTGCCAGCAGCTTGAGCGGGAACACCTACAATGAGCAGTTCTTC.

This clonotype has ten or more counts. The gene calls are TRBV9 and TRBJ1-2; 11 bases agree with TRBD1. V lost 0 bases to trimming and J lost 6 bases; unmatched junction nucleotides: 4. Germline loops: CDR1 SGDLS, CDR2 YYNGEE. The CDR3 extends over 15 amino acids. The CDR3 region has the DNA TGTGCCAGCAGCGTAGGGACAGGGGGCGTCGATGGCTACACCTTC. Translated: CASSVGTGGVDGYTF.

This chain connects TRBV9 to TRBJ2-3; TRBD2 is a possible D gene (6 bases). There are 17 residues in the CDR3. Germline-derived CDR1 and CDR2 are SGDLS and YYNGEE. The V gene lost 4 bases and the J gene lost 4 bases, with 22 bases spanning the gap. DNA of the CDR3: TGTGCCAGCAGCCCCTTTATACGGCGGGGTTTATCAGATACGCAGTATTTT. Its protein is CASSPFIRRGLSDTQYF.

The sample holds many counts of this clonotype. The V gene is TRBV9, the J gene TRBJ2-2, with TRBD1 matching over 7 bases. CDR1 is SGDLS and CDR2 is YYNGEE in the germline V gene. CDR3 length: 16 amino acids. J gave up 5 bases and V 2 bases, and 9 bases lay outside the gene matches. CDR3 amino acids: CASSVLQGPQTGELFF. The CDR3 nucleotides are TGTGCCAGCAGCGTTCTACAGGGGCCCCAGACCGGGGAGCTGTTTTTT.

This clonotype was counted at least ten times. The V call is TRBV9, the J call TRBJ2-3; 8 bases agree with TRBD1. J gave up 3 bases and V 4 bases, and 16 bases lay outside the gene matches. The CDR3 covers 18 residues. Germline V CDR1 and CDR2: SGDLS, YYNGEE. The CDR3 loop is CASSLTPGTGSGTDTQYF. The CDR3 DNA reads TGTGCCAGCAGCCTAACCCCCGGGACAGGTTCGGGGACAGATACGCAGTATTTT. The whole variable domain, remainder taken from reference TRBV9 and TRBJ2-3, is DSGVTQTPKHLITATGQRVTLRCSPRSGDLSVYWYQQSLDQGLQFLIQYYNGEERAKGNILERFSAQQFPDLHSELNLSSLELGDSALYFCASSLTPGTGSGTDTQYFGPGTRLTVL.

This clonotype qualifies as medium-sized. The V gene is TRBV14, the J gene TRBJ2-2; TRBD2 aligns across 7 bases. Germline V gene data show CDR1 as SGHDN and CDR2 as FVKESK. The CDR3 contains 16 residues. Germline trimming cut 9 bases from V and 4 bases from J; bases unmatched to any gene: 14. In DNA form, the CDR3 reads TGTGCCAGTTTACCTTTTCGACTAGCCATCACCGGGGAGCTGTTTTTT. It codes for CASLPFRLAITGELFF.

There are many counts of this clonotype. The genes are TRBV9 and TRBJ2-3; D is possibly TRBD2 (5 bases). Trimming cost V 0 bases and J 1 base, with 12 bases left between them. This CDR3 comprises 16 residues. Per germline, CDR1 SGDLS and CDR2 YYNGEE. DNA for the CDR3: TGTGCCAGCAGCGTAGACAGTGGGAGAGGCACAGATACGCAGTATTTT. It is translated as CASSVDSGRGTDTQYF.

The chain couples TRBV9 to TRBJ2-3; D unclear. Per germline, CDR1 SGDLS and CDR2 YYNGEE. CDR3 size: 14 residues. The V and J ends lost 0 bases and 0 bases respectively, with 5 bases between them. In DNA form, the CDR3 reads TGTGCCAGCAGCGTAGCATCAAGCACAGATACGCAGTATTTT. Its protein is CASSVASSTDTQYF.

This clonotype appeared many times. The chain uses TRBV9 and TRBJ2-3, with D perhaps given as TRBD1 or TRBD2 (5 bases each). The ends were cut back, 3 bases at V and 8 bases at J, with 16 bases in the middle. This CDR3 is 14 amino acids long. The germline gives CDR1 SGDLS, CDR2 YYNGEE. The CDR3 loop is CASSDLGASGTQYF. The CDR3 DNA is TGTGCCAGCAGCGACCTCGGGGCTTCGGGTACGCAGTATTTT.

This clonotype was counted at least ten times. V gene TRBV9 combines with J gene TRBJ2-3, with no clear D. Trimming left V 1 base short and J 0 bases short, with 6 bases between. Germline CDR1 is SGDLS and CDR2 is YYNGEE. This CDR3 spans 14 amino acids. CDR3 sequence: CASSVLVSTDTQYF. CDR3 nucleotide sequence: TGTGCCAGCAGCGTACTGGTTAGCACAGATACGCAGTATTTT.

This clonotype came up many times. A read error is possible here, since a much larger clone lies one base away. V and J are TRBV9 and TRBJ2-1; 10 nucleotides agree with TRBD1. This CDR3 comprises 15 residues. Germline V gives CDR1 SGDLS, CDR2 YYNGEE. V was clipped by 4 bases and J by 1 base; unmatched bases: 2. The CDR3 DNA reads TGTGCCAGCAGCCTGGGACAGGGGTCCTACAATGAGCAGTTCTTC. Translation gives CASSLGQGSYNEQFF.

This clonotype was counted many times. The CDR3 reads CASSPRLASTDTQYF. CDR3 nucleotide sequence: TGTGCCAGCAGCCCCAGACTAGCTAGCACAGATACGCAGTATTTT. The rearrangement joins TRBV9 to TRBJ2-3, with 7 bases aligning to TRBD2. V lost 4 bases, J lost 0 bases, and 5 bases stayed unmatched. The CDR3 consists of 15 residues. The germline V gene has CDR1 SGDLS and CDR2 YYNGEE.

This clonotype was seen ten or more times. The J gene is TRBJ1-1, the V gene TRBV9; D unclear. Trimming took off 3 bases at V and 1 base at J, with 10 bases between the two ends. In germline, CDR1 is SGDLS, CDR2 YYNGEE. CDR3 length: 14 amino acids. DNA for the CDR3: TGTGCCAGCAGCGCCCAAGCTGGGAACACTGAAGCTTTCTTT. As protein: CASSAQAGNTEAFF.

The table lists this clonotype with many counts. The V gene is TRBV9, the J gene TRBJ2-1, with D perhaps being TRBD1 or TRBD2 (5 bases each). The ends were cut back, 0 bases at V and 2 bases at J, with 9 bases in the middle. The CDR3 sequence is 15 residues long. Germline CDR1 is SGDLS and CDR2 is YYNGEE. In DNA form, the CDR3 reads TGTGCCAGCAGCGTAGTAGGGACCGCCTACAATGAGCAGTTCTTC. Amino acids: CASSVVGTAYNEQFF.

This clonotype was seen ten or more times. V is TRBV9 and J is TRBJ2-1, with a tentative D call TRBD2 (6 bases). In germline, CDR1 is SGDLS, CDR2 YYNGEE. CDR3 length equals 15 residues. V shed 2 bases and J shed 4 bases, with 13 bases lying between them. CDR3 DNA sequence: TGTGCCAGCAGCGTCCGGGACTTCTCATACAATGAGCAGTTCTTC. Amino acids: CASSVRDFSYNEQFF.

This clonotype appeared many times. The V call is TRBV9, the J call TRBJ2-7, with D possibly being TRBD2 (5 bases). The CDR3 has 14 amino acids. Trimming removed 0 bases at V and 6 bases at J, with 13 bases between. Germline-derived CDR1 and CDR2 are SGDLS and YYNGEE. In DNA form, the CDR3 reads TGTGCCAGCAGCGTAGCGGCTAGCACAGTCGAGCAGTACTTC. It is translated as CASSVAASTVEQYF.

This clonotype has at least ten counts. The chain combines TRBV9 with TRBJ2-1; TRBD2 matches 8 bases. After removal of 1 base from V and 5 bases from J, the junction contained 8 bases not matched to a gene. From germline, CDR1 is SGDLS and CDR2 YYNGEE. This CDR3 comprises 16 residues. CDR3 protein: CASSVTPRLANNEQFF. For the CDR3, the DNA is TGTGCCAGCAGCGTAACCCCCCGACTAGCGAACAATGAGCAGTTCTTC.

This clonotype occurred many times. This sequence joins TRBV9 and TRBJ2-2; D uncertain. Trimming left V 1 base short and J 0 bases short, with 10 bases between. Germline values: CDR1 SGDLS, CDR2 YYNGEE. The CDR3 has 16 amino acids. The CDR3 DNA sequence: TGTGCCAGCAGCGTATCGGGTGCGGCGAACACCGGGGAGCTGTTTTTT. It codes for CASSVSGAANTGELFF.

Notes on this clonotype: A single base separates this from a much larger clone, so it may be a read error. The chain recombines TRBV9 with TRBJ2-7; 10 nucleotides match TRBD2. This CDR3 has 15 residues. The V segment lost 0 bases and the J segment 4 bases; nucleotides outside the gene matches: 4. The germline V gene encodes CDR1 SGDLS and CDR2 YYNGEE. The CDR3 DNA reads TGTGCCAGCAGCGTAGGGACTAGCGGCGTTTACGAGCAGTACGTC. Translated, it gives CASSVGTSGVYEQYV.

This clonotype was detected ten times or more. The chain uses TRBV9 and TRBJ1-1; possible D gene TRBD1, 5 bases. Germline CDR1 reads SGDLS; CDR2 reads YYNGEE. This CDR3 region has 13 residues. V was pared by 2 bases and J by 6 bases, with 11 bases between. CDR3 amino acids: CASSVGTRAEAFF. The DNA of the CDR3 is TGTGCCAGCAGCGTCGGGACCCGGGCTGAAGCTTTCTTT.

This clonotype was seen repeatedly, ten times or more. V is TRBV9 and J is TRBJ2-7, with D possibly TRBD2 on 5 matching bases. V gave up 0 bases and J gave up 5 bases, with 9 bases separating them. CDR3 size: 13 residues. Germline values: CDR1 SGDLS, CDR2 YYNGEE. The CDR3 loop is CASSVGGSDEQYF. The DNA of the CDR3 is TGTGCCAGCAGCGTAGGAGGTAGCGACGAGCAGTACTTC.

Regarding this clonotype: Just one base apart from a much larger clone, this may be a read error. Lacking the conserved final phenylalanine or tryptophan, this CDR3 likely reflects a read error. The chain employs TRBV9 and TRBJ2-2; the match to TRBD2 covers 8 bases. This CDR3 is built from 15 residues. From germline, CDR1 is SGDLS and CDR2 YYNGEE. The V and J ends lost 4 bases and 6 bases, in that order; junction bases with no gene match: 8. The CDR3 region is CASSPGYGGAGELFL. In DNA form, the CDR3 reads TGTGCCAGCAGCCCGGGGTACGGGGGGGCCGGGGAGCTGTTTCTT.

This clonotype was seen repeatedly, ten times or more. The rearrangement uses TRBV9 and TRBJ2-5, with D perhaps TRBD1 or TRBD2 (5 bases each). The V end lost 4 bases, the J end lost 2 bases, and 15 bases lay between the germline ends. CDR3 length: 15 residues. Germline CDR1 reads SGDLS; CDR2 reads YYNGEE. CDR3: CASSPGRGAQETQYF. The CDR3 nucleotides are TGTGCCAGCAGCCCCGGTAGGGGAGCTCAAGAGACCCAGTACTTC.

This clonotype has more than one count but fewer than ten. The rearrangement links TRBV9 to TRBJ1-1; 8 bases match TRBD1. V was clipped by 3 bases and J by 3 bases; unmatched bases: 7. The germline gives CDR1 SGDLS, CDR2 YYNGEE. The CDR3 runs 15 residues. CDR3 coding DNA: TGTGCCAGCAGCGCCTCCGGACAGGGCGACACTGAAGCTTTCTTT. It is translated as CASSASGQGDTEAFF.

In its sample, this clonotype was seen many times. The chain couples TRBV9 to TRBJ2-3; D might be TRBD2 (5 bases). Looked up from germline, CDR1 is SGDLS and CDR2 is YYNGEE. Trimming cost V 0 bases and J 0 bases, with 8 bases left between them. CDR3 length: 15 residues. The CDR3 loop reads CASSVGRASTDTQYF. CDR3 nucleotides: TGTGCCAGCAGCGTAGGGCGGGCGAGCACAGATACGCAGTATTTT.

This clonotype was picked up many times. V usage is TRBV9 and J usage is TRBJ1-1; TRBD1 might be the D (6 bases). Germline V CDR1 and CDR2: SGDLS, YYNGEE. The CDR3 loop spans 13 amino acids. V was pared by 2 bases and J by 11 bases, with 16 bases between. CDR3: CASSVTGSGMAFF. CDR3 bases: TGTGCCAGCAGCGTGACAGGTTCGGGAATGGCTTTCTTT.

This clonotype was counted at least ten times. The rearrangement links TRBV9 to TRBJ2-1; 7 nucleotides agree with TRBD2. The trim removed 1 base at V and 0 bases at J, leaving 7 bases unmatched. The germline CDR1 and CDR2 sequences are SGDLS and YYNGEE. The CDR3 loop spans 17 amino acids. The CDR3 is CASSVSTSARSYNEQFF. The CDR3 DNA is TGTGCCAGCAGCGTAAGTACTAGCGCCCGCTCCTACAATGAGCAGTTCTTC.